Given below is one T cell receptor beta chain in context. The V gene's germline CDR1 is LGHNT and CDR2 FRNRAP. The CDR3 is 16 amino acids. Between the trimmed V and J ends, which lost 6 bases and 3 bases, there was a span of 18 bases. This sample is part of a study of blood T cell repertoires in COVID-19. In the study overall: The United States, Italy and Spain supplied acute and convalescent COVID-19 samples. PBMCs, B-cell-depleted T cells, or T cells provided the cDNA or gDNA that made up the material.

Repertoires were generated with immunoSEQ multiplex PCR, while TCRdb's copy carries only in-frame clones and drops some. The sample has some 150,000 clones, roughly 90% seen once. The specimen sequenced was peripheral blood. This TCR derives from a man in his sixties with acute or convalescent COVID-19. The chain uses TRBV12-5 and TRBJ1-3; perhaps TRBD1 as D (6 bases). CDR3 residues: CASGIPTGQYGNTIYF. CDR3 in DNA: TGTGCTAGTGGCATACCGACAGGACAGTATGGAAACACCATATATTTT.